The clone carrying this TCR beta chain was seen at least ten times. What it binds is unknown. This sample stems from a study of molecular identifiers for immune sequencing clone quantification. Using its own MiXCR run on the PCR reads, TCRdb lists one record per CDR3 protein. The sample lists some 320,000 distinct CDR3 sequences, roughly a quarter occurring once. Investigators produced naive CD8 libraries from approximately 20,000 to 1,000,000 sorted cells, drawing on 10%, 30% or 50% RNA. The study's findings and limits: Sizes of clones that are highly expanded could be underestimated (if identical TCR molecules share a barcode). More than 97% of effector molecules, versus under 1% of naive-cell molecules, belonged to clones above 20 RNA copies.

The trim removed 6 bases at V and 2 bases at J, leaving 5 bases unmatched. Germline V lookup: CDR1 SQVTM, CDR2 ANQGSEA. This CDR3 spans 13 amino acids. The sequencing sample was made of naive CD8+ T cells from blood, with Jurkat cell RNA spiked in. Subset: FACS-sorted CD8+CD4-CCR7+CD45RA+ naive T cells. The genes are TRBV29-1 and TRBJ2-3; TRBD1 matches at 7 bases. This clonotype was obtained from a human donor in good health. Some libraries in this study had Jurkat cell RNA spiked in. The CDR3 sequence is CSVLGGSTDTQYF. CDR3 nucleotides: TGCAGCGTCTTAGGGGGCTCCACAGATACGCAGTATTTT.